A single sample is the source of the 19 T cell receptor beta chains below, sequenced in a study of OX40 agonist ivuxolimab in advanced cancers. Here immunoSEQ multiplex PCR was the method, and the copy in TCRdb shows in-frame clones only, minus some. This table has tens of thousands of clones, 94% appearing once. This specimen consisted of CD4+ or CD8+ T cells sorted from blood, obtained in a trial of the OX40 agonist ivuxolimab. Every receptor here comes from an adult with an advanced solid tumor such as melanoma, head and neck, liver or kidney cancer.

This sequence joins TRBV7-9 and TRBJ2-5; D is unclear. The CDR3 is made up of 12 amino acids. Germline V gives CDR1 SEHNR, CDR2 FQNEAQ (reference sequence). Trimming stripped 5 bases from V and 1 base from J, with 5 bases between. CDR3: CASSPLQETQYF. For the CDR3, the DNA is TGTGCCAGCAGCCCCCTCCAAGAGACCCAGTACTTC.

V gene TRBV20-1 combines with J gene TRBJ2-7; 9 bases fit TRBD1. This CDR3 has 11 residues. Per the germline V gene, CDR1 is DFQATT and CDR2 is SNEGSKA (reference sequence). V lost 3 bases and J lost 13; bases outside the gene matches: 7. The CDR3 DNA reads TGCAGTGCTAGTGACAGGGGGATTATATACTTC. This sequence encodes CSASDRGIIYF.

The genes are TRBV11-2 and TRBJ2-1; 9 positions match TRBD2. Germline V gene data show CDR1 as SGHAT and CDR2 as FQNNGV. With 5 bases clipped from V and 8 bases from J, the junction kept 7 bases outside the gene matches. This CDR3 spans 14 amino acids. CDR3 sequence (DNA): TGTGCCAGCAGCCCCATAGCGGGAGCAGATGAGCAGTTCTTC. Protein product: CASSPIAGADEQFF.

V and J are TRBV11-3 and TRBJ1-1; D unclear. The CDR3 is made up of 13 amino acids. The germline V gene has CDR1 SGHNT and CDR2 YENEEA. Trimming stripped 3 bases from V and 3 bases from J, with 8 bases between. CDR3 sequence (DNA): TGTGCCAGCAGCTTCGGGAGGGACACTGAAGCTTTCTTT. As protein: CASSFGRDTEAFF.

The rearrangement uses TRBV6-1 and TRBJ2-6, with a weak D call TRBD1 (6 bases). CDR3 length: 17 amino acids. Germline assignment: CDR1 MNHNS and CDR2 SASEGT. With 3 bases removed from V and 0 bases from J, the gap between germline ends came to 12 bases. CDR3 loop: CASSDGRDTSGANVLTF. The CDR3 nucleotides read TGTGCCAGCAGTGACGGTAGGGACACCTCTGGGGCCAACGTCCTGACTTTC.

V gene TRBV7-9 combines with J gene TRBJ2-7; D is possibly TRBD2 (6 bases). Between the trimmed V and J ends, which lost 5 bases and 6 bases, there was a span of 11 bases. Germline V CDR1 and CDR2: SEHNR, FQNEAQ (reference sequence). This CDR3 comprises 12 residues. CDR3 region: CASSPRGGEQYF. CDR3 sequence (DNA): TGTGCCAGCAGCCCTAGGGGAGGCGAGCAGTACTTC.

This rearrangement joins TRBV5-4 to TRBJ2-7, with no clear D. Germline CDR1 and CDR2: SGHNT and YYREEE (reference sequence). V was cut by 7 bases and J by 0 bases, with 11 bases left in between. The CDR3 consists of 13 residues. CDR3 protein: CASSFWGSYEQYF. CDR3 nucleotides: TGTGCCAGCTCGTTCTGGGGCTCCTACGAGCAGTACTTC. Supplemented by reference TRBV5-4 and TRBJ2-7, the full variable domain reads ETGVTQSPTHLIKTRGQQVTLRCSSQSGHNTVSWYQQALGQGPQFIFQYYREEENGRGNFPPRFSGLQFPNYSSELNVNALELDDSALYLCASSFWGSYEQYFGPGTRLTVT.

The chain carries TRBV4-1 and TRBJ2-7, with D possibly matching TRBD2 (6 bases). There are 15 residues in the CDR3. Germline CDR1 is MGHRA and CDR2 is YSYEKL. Trimming removed 4 bases from V and 2 bases from J, with 15 bases in between. The CDR3 spells CASSPLASHPYEQYF. The CDR3 DNA reads TGCGCCAGCAGCCCTCTAGCGTCACACCCCTACGAGCAGTACTTC.

This clone is labeled medium-sized. The chain has TRBV4-2 and TRBJ2-7; D is possibly TRBD1 (6 bases). The CDR3 extends over 16 amino acids. V lost 2 bases, J lost 5 bases, and 19 bases lay in between. Looked up from germline, CDR1 is LGHNA and CDR2 is YNFKEQ. The CDR3 region is CASSQPAGEGVNEQYF. Written as DNA, the CDR3 is TGTGCCAGCAGCCAACCGGCAGGGGAAGGCGTCAACGAGCAGTACTTC.

The J gene is TRBJ2-2, the V gene TRBV11-2; weak D call: TRBD2 (5 bases). Germline CDR1 and CDR2: SGHAT and FQNNGV. V lost 1 base and J 6 bases, leaving 9 bases between the germline ends. The CDR3 is made up of 14 amino acids. The CDR3 loop is CASSLVRGSGELFF. CDR3 nucleotide sequence: TGTGCCAGCAGCTTAGTCCGGGGATCCGGGGAGCTGTTTTTT.

The gene calls are TRBV4-1 and TRBJ1-4; no clear D. CDR1 and CDR2 (germline): MGHRA, YSYEKL. The CDR3 is 14 amino acids. With 0 bases removed from V and 4 bases from J, the gap between germline ends came to 6 bases. This CDR3 reads CASSQEGSNEKLFF. As DNA, the CDR3 is TGCGCCAGCAGCCAAGAAGGGAGTAATGAAAAACTGTTTTTT.

The rearrangement joins TRBV27 to TRBJ2-2, with 8 bases matching TRBD1. Per germline, CDR1 MNHEY and CDR2 SMNVEV (reference sequence). Trimming cost V 5 bases and J 4 bases; bases outside gene matches: 6. The length of the CDR3 is 15 residues. CDR3 loop: CASSRTGSFTGELFF. The CDR3, as DNA: TGTGCCAGCAGTCGGACAGGGTCGTTCACCGGGGAGCTGTTTTTT.

The chain links TRBV19 to TRBJ2-7; 7 nucleotides match TRBD1. The ends lost 1 base at V and 3 bases at J; junction bases unmatched: 0. The CDR3 consists of 13 residues. From germline, CDR1 is LNHDA and CDR2 SQIVND (reference sequence). The CDR3 loop is CASSIGQGYEQYF. CDR3 nucleotide sequence: TGTGCCAGTAGTATAGGACAGGGCTACGAGCAGTACTTC.

The chain links TRBV29-1 to TRBJ2-2; 12 nucleotides line up with TRBD2. The germline CDR1 and CDR2 sequences are SQVTM and ANQGSEA. V gave up 0 bases and J gave up 6 bases; unmatched junction bases: 8. The length of the CDR3 is 17 residues. The CDR3 sequence: CSVEDRWASGRAGELFF. The CDR3 DNA is TGCAGCGTTGAAGATCGATGGGCTAGCGGGAGGGCCGGGGAGCTGTTTTTT.

The chain joins TRBV9 to TRBJ1-4; 10 nucleotides agree with TRBD1. The CDR3 extends over 15 amino acids. Germline V gene data show CDR1 as SGDLS and CDR2 as YYNGEE. After removal of 4 bases from V and 5 bases from J, the junction contained 5 bases not matched to a gene. The CDR3 sequence is CASSPWTGGNEKLFF. CDR3 sequence (DNA): TGTGCCAGCAGCCCCTGGACAGGGGGGAATGAAAAACTGTTTTTT.

The rearrangement joins TRBV13 to TRBJ2-2; TRBD2 matches 11 bases. The V gene's germline CDR1 is PRHDT and CDR2 FYEKMQ (reference sequence). This CDR3 is built from 17 residues. Unmatched junction bases numbered 6, after V lost 5 bases and J lost 1 base. This chain's CDR3 is CASSPPLAGGNTGELFF. As DNA, the CDR3 is TGTGCCAGCAGCCCCCCCCTAGCGGGGGGGAACACCGGGGAGCTGTTTTTT.

The V and J genes are TRBV4-3 and TRBJ2-3; D ambiguous. This CDR3 has 12 amino acids. V was shortened by 6 bases and J by 4 bases, with 8 bases between the two germline ends. Germline CDR1 LGHNA, CDR2 YSLEER. The CDR3, as DNA: TGCGCCAGCAGTGGGGTGCCAGATACGCAGTATTTT. This encodes CASSGVPDTQYF.

J is TRBJ2-7 and V is TRBV2; 9 bases match TRBD1. This CDR3 is built from 13 residues. CDR1 SNHLY and CDR2 FYNNEI come from the germline V gene. The V gene end was trimmed by 6 bases and the J gene end by 3 bases; junction bases not matched to a gene: 3. CDR3 sequence (DNA): TGTGCCAGCAGGAGACAGGGGGGCTACGAGCAGTACTTC. It is translated as CASRRQGGYEQYF.

The V gene is TRBV7-3, the J gene TRBJ1-2, with 11 bases fitting TRBD1. The germline CDR1 and CDR2 sequences are SGHTA and FQGTGA. The junction had 12 bases not matched to a gene; V was cut back by 6 bases and J by 3 bases. This CDR3 comprises 17 residues. The CDR3 loop reads CASSLGGTGGQDYGYTF. CDR3 nucleotide sequence: TGTGCCAGCAGTCTGGGTGGGACAGGGGGTCAAGACTATGGCTACACCTTC.